Each of the 17 T cell receptor beta chains below was sequenced from the same sample in a study of T-cell memory formation after mild COVID-19. One entry per CDR3 protein, called by TCRdb with MiXCR from the 5' RACE reads. Among about 110,000 distinct CDR3 sequences listed, roughly a sixth were seen once. Sequenced: PBMCs or a T cell subset sorted from them (not recorded which). These receptors all stem from a man between 18 and 29 years old who had mild COVID-19 (a few samples of this study predate the infection). Cell type and time point are not known.

The rearrangement links TRBV5-1 to TRBJ2-2; TRBD2 matches at 7 bases. Germline loops: CDR1 SGHRS, CDR2 YFSETQ. With 4 bases clipped from V and 7 bases from J, the junction kept 16 bases outside the gene matches. The CDR3 is made up of 17 amino acids. The CDR3 is CASSPLTSVGVGGELFF. The DNA for the CDR3 is TGCGCCAGCAGCCCCCTAACTAGCGTGGGGGTCGGCGGGGAGCTGTTTTTT.

This clonotype was seen more than once but under ten times. The rearrangement joins TRBV5-1 to TRBJ2-3; 7 nucleotides align to TRBD2. Germline V gene sequence: CDR1 SGHRS, CDR2 YFSETQ. The CDR3 covers 16 residues. V lost 4 bases, J lost 2 bases, and 10 bases stayed unmatched. The CDR3 reads CASSPDVAGDTDTQYF. DNA for the CDR3: TGCGCCAGCAGCCCCGATGTGGCGGGGGACACAGATACGCAGTATTTT.

The chain uses TRBV7-9 and TRBJ2-5; D is unresolved. Looked up from germline, CDR1 is SEHNR and CDR2 is FQNEAQ (reference sequence). This CDR3 is built from 13 residues. Between the trimmed V and J ends, which lost 2 bases and 7 bases, there was a span of 11 bases. This CDR3 is CASSLNSDGTQYF. The CDR3 nucleotides are TGTGCCAGCAGCTTAAACTCGGATGGGACCCAGTACTTC.

The gene calls are TRBV10-3 and TRBJ2-3; the D is unclear. V lost 8 bases and J 5 bases, leaving 11 bases between the germline ends. Germline-derived CDR1 and CDR2 are ENHRY and SYGVKD. The CDR3 is made up of 12 amino acids. The CDR3 bases are TGTGCCATCGGTCTATCGGTAGATACGCAGTATTTT. This translates into CAIGLSVDTQYF.

This clonotype was counted many times. The genes are TRBV27 and TRBJ2-2; D is possibly TRBD2 (6 bases). V was cut by 3 bases and J by 4 bases, with 9 bases left in between. The CDR3 has 14 residues. The germline gives CDR1 MNHEY, CDR2 SMNVEV (reference sequence). The CDR3 region is CASSFPGGTGELFF. The CDR3 DNA follows: TGTGCCAGCAGTTTCCCCGGGGGCACCGGGGAGCTGTTTTTT.

The J gene is TRBJ2-7, the V gene TRBV4-2, with a tentative D call TRBD2 (6 bases). V lost 3 bases to trimming and J lost 2 bases, with 14 bases between them. Germline CDR1 LGHNA, CDR2 YNFKEQ. This CDR3 is 15 amino acids long. CDR3 coding DNA: TGTGCCAGCAGCCACACCCGGGACTCGACCTACGAGCAGTACTTC. Encoded protein: CASSHTRDSTYEQYF.

V usage is TRBV9 and J usage is TRBJ1-3; D perhaps matches TRBD1 (5 bases). CDR1 is SGDLS and CDR2 is YYNGEE in the germline V gene. V dropped 3 bases and J dropped 1 base, with 8 bases sitting between them. The CDR3 covers 14 residues. The CDR3 protein is CASSGGVSGNTIYF. As DNA, the CDR3 is TGTGCCAGCAGCGGAGGGGTATCTGGAAACACCATATATTTT.

This clonotype was observed a few times. The chain is built from TRBV20-1 and TRBJ1-1; D is unresolved. With 3 bases removed from V and 1 base from J, the gap between germline ends came to 15 bases. The germline gives CDR1 DFQATT, CDR2 SNEGSKA (reference sequence). The CDR3 runs 15 residues. The CDR3 protein is CSARSPWHQNTEAFF. DNA for the CDR3: TGCAGTGCTAGGAGCCCTTGGCACCAGAACACTGAAGCTTTCTTT.

This clonotype has a handful of counts. The chain links TRBV15 to TRBJ2-3; a weak D match, TRBD1 (6 bases). V lost 7 bases and J 0 bases, leaving 17 bases between the germline ends. The CDR3 is 16 amino acids. Germline V lookup: CDR1 LNHNV, CDR2 YYDKDF (reference sequence). The CDR3 reads CATTTERTASTDTQYF. In DNA, the CDR3 is TGTGCCACCACGACCGAGCGGACAGCTAGCACAGATACGCAGTATTTT.

This clonotype has just a few counts. The chain recombines TRBV5-1 with TRBJ2-7; 8 nucleotides agree with TRBD1. Trimming removed 7 bases from V and 2 bases from J; junction bases left unmatched: 8. The CDR3 loop spans 14 amino acids. Germline V gene lookup returns CDR1 SGHRS and CDR2 YFSETQ. This CDR3 reads CASCNDRGAYEQYF. The CDR3, as DNA: TGCGCCAGCTGTAACGACAGGGGCGCCTACGAGCAGTACTTC.

V gene TRBV29-1 combines with J gene TRBJ2-7, with 8 bases lining up with TRBD2. The CDR3 sequence is 12 residues long. Germline CDR1 is SQVTM and CDR2 is ANQGSEA. The V and J ends lost 7 bases and 4 bases, in that order; junction bases with no gene match: 6. This CDR3 is CSARGGVYEQYV. The DNA of the CDR3 is TGCAGCGCCCGGGGGGGAGTATACGAGCAGTACGTC.

This clonotype was picked up a small number of times. The J gene is TRBJ2-6, the V gene TRBV15; TRBD2 might be the D (5 bases). In germline, CDR1 is LNHNV, CDR2 YYDKDF (reference sequence). V shed 1 base and J shed 3 bases, with 13 bases lying between them. The CDR3 runs to 17 residues. Written as DNA, the CDR3 is TGTGCCACCAGCAGAGGAAGGGCCGGGGTTGGGGCCAACGTCCTGACTTTC. Protein: CATSRGRAGVGANVLTF.

J is TRBJ2-3 and V is TRBV18; tentatively, D is TRBD2 (6 bases). The V end was cut by 1 base, the J end by 0 bases, with 8 bases between. Germline V CDR1 and CDR2: KGHSH, LQKENI. The CDR3 length is 15 residues. The CDR3 spells CASSPRGVSTDTQYF. The CDR3 DNA reads as TGTGCCAGCTCACCACGGGGGGTTAGCACAGATACGCAGTATTTT.

This clonotype has just a few counts. The rearrangement links TRBV6-5 to TRBJ2-3; 9 nucleotides agree with TRBD2. Unmatched junction bases numbered 7, after V lost 0 bases and J lost 6 bases. This CDR3 comprises 16 residues. Germline lookup yields CDR1 MNHEY and CDR2 SVGAGI. The CDR3 DNA reads as TGTGCCAGCAGTTACTCGCCGCGGGGGGGCAGGGATACGCAGTATTTT. It codes for CASSYSPRGGRDTQYF.

This clonotype was observed a handful of times. The rearrangement uses TRBV5-5 and TRBJ2-7, with TRBD2 as a possible D gene (6 bases). Per the germline V gene, CDR1 is SGHKS and CDR2 is YYEKEE (reference sequence). Trimming shortened V by 0 bases and J by 0 bases, and 7 bases separated the two germline ends. The CDR3 extends over 14 amino acids. This CDR3 reads CASSLGLDSYEQYF. The CDR3 DNA is TGTGCCAGCAGCTTGGGACTAGACTCCTACGAGCAGTACTTC.

This clonotype was counted between two and nine times. The chain links TRBV4-2 to TRBJ2-7, with 8 bases identical to TRBD1. Germline trimming cut 5 bases from V and 5 bases from J; bases unmatched to any gene: 14. The germline V gene has CDR1 LGHNA and CDR2 YNFKEQ. This CDR3 contains 16 residues. The CDR3 is CASSLPPGRGLDEQYF. CDR3 coding DNA: TGTGCCAGCAGCTTACCACCGGGCAGGGGGCTCGACGAGCAGTACTTC.

The rearrangement links TRBV5-1 to TRBJ2-7; D ambiguous. This CDR3 is built from 11 residues. Germline CDR1 reads SGHRS; CDR2 reads YFSETQ. V lost 3 bases, J lost 6 bases, and 7 bases lay in between. DNA of the CDR3: TGCGCCAGCAGCTGGCTCGGCGAGCAGTACTTC. Translation gives CASSWLGEQYF.